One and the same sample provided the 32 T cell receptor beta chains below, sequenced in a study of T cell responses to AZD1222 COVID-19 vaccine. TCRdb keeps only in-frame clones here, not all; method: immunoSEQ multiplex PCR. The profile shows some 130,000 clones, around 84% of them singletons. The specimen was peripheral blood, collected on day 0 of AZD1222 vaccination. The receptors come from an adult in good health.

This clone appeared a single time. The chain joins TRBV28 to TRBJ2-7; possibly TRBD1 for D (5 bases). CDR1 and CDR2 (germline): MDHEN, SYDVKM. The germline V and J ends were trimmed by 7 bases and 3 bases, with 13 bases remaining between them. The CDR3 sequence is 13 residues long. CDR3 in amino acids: CASTLAGNYEQYF. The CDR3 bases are TGTGCCAGCACCCTGGCAGGGAACTACGAGCAGTACTTC.

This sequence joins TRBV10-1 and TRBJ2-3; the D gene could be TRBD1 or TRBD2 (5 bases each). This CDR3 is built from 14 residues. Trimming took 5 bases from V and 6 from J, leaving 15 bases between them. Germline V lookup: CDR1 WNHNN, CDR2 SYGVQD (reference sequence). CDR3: CASSLGPVRDTQYF. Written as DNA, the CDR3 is TGCGCCAGCAGTTTGGGACCGGTAAGGGATACGCAGTATTTT.

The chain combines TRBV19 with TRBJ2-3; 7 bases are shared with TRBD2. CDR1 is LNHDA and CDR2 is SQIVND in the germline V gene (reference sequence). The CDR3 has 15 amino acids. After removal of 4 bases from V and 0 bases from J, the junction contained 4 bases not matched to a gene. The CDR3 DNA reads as TGTGCCAGTAGTAGACTAGCCGTGAGCACAGATACGCAGTATTTT. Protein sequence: CASSRLAVSTDTQYF.

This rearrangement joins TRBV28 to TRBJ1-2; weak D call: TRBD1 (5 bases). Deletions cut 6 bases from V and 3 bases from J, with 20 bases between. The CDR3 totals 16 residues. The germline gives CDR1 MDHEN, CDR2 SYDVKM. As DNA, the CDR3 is TGTGCCAGCAGGAAGGGACTAAACTTCATGGACTATGGCTACACCTTC. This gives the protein CASRKGLNFMDYGYTF.

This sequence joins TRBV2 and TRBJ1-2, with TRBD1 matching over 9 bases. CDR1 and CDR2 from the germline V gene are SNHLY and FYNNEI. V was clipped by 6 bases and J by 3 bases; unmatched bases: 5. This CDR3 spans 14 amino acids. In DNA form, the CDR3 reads TGTGCCAGCAGACCGGGACAGGGACACTATGGCTACACCTTC. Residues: CASRPGQGHYGYTF.

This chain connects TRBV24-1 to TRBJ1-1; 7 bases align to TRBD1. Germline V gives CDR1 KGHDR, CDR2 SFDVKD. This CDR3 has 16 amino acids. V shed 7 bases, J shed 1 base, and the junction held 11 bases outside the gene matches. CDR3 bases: TGTGCCACCAGAGCGGGACAGCACGGGGGGAACACTGAAGCTTTCTTT. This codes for CATRAGQHGGNTEAFF.

CDR3 in DNA: TGTGCCAGCACCCTCCACGGGAGGGATTCACCCCTCCACTTT. It encodes CASTLHGRDSPLHF. The chain carries TRBV27 and TRBJ1-6; D remains ambiguous. Germline CDR1 MNHEY, CDR2 SMNVEV (reference sequence). There are 14 residues in the CDR3. V lost 7 bases and J lost 8, with 15 bases in between.

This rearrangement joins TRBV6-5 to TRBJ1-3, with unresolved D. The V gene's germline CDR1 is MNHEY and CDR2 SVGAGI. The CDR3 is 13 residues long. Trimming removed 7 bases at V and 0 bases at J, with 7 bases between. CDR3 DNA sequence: TGTGCCAGCACCGCTCGCTCTGGAAACACCATATATTTT. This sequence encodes CASTARSGNTIYF.

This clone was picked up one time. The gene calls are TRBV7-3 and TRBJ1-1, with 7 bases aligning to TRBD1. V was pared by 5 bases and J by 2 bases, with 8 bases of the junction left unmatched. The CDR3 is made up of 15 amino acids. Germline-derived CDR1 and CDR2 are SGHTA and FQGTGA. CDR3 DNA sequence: TGTGCCAGCAGCCCCGCGGGACAGTCAAACACTGAAGCTTTCTTT. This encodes CASSPAGQSNTEAFF.

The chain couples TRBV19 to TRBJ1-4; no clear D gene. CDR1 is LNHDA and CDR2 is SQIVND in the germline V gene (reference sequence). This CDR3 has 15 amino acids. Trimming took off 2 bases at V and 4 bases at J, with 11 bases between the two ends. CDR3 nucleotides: TGTGCCAGTAGTATAAGGGCAGGAAATAATGAAAAACTGTTTTTT. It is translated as CASSIRAGNNEKLFF.

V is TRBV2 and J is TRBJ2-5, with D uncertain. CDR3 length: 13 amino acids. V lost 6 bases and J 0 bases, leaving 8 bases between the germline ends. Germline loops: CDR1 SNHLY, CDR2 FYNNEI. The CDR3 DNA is TGTGCCAGCAGAACAAAAGACCAAGAGACCCAGTACTTC. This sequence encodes CASRTKDQETQYF.

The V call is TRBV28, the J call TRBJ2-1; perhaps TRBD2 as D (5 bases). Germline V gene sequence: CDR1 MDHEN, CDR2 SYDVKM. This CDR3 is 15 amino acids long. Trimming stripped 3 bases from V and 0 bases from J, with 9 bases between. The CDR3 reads CASSFTGISYNEQFF. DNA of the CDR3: TGTGCCAGCAGTTTTACGGGGATCTCCTACAATGAGCAGTTCTTC.

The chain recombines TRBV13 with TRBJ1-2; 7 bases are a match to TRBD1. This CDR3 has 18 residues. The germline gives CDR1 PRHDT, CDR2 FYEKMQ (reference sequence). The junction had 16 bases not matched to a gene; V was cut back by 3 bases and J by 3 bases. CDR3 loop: CASSLVSYRDRRDYGYTF. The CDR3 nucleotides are TGTGCCAGCAGCTTGGTCTCTTACCGGGACAGACGAGACTATGGCTACACCTTC.

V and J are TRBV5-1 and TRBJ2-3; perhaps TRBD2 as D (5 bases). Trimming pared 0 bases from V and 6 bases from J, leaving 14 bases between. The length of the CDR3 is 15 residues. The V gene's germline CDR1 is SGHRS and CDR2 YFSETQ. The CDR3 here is CASSLGQRRGDTQYF. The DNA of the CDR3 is TGCGCCAGCAGCTTGGGCCAGCGGCGAGGGGATACGCAGTATTTT.

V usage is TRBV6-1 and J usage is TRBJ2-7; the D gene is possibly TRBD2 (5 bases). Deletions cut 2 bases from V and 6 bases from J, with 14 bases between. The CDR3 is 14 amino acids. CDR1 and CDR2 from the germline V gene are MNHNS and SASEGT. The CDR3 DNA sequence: TGTGCCAGCAGTGAACGAAGGGAGAAGGCCGAGCAGTACTTC. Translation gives CASSERREKAEQYF.

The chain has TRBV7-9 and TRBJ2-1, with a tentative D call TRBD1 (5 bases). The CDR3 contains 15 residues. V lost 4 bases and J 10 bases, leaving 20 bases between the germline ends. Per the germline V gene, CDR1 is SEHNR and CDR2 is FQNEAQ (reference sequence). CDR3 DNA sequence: TGTGCCAGCAGCTCAAATCAAGGGGTAGGTAAGGAGCAGTTCTTC. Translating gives CASSSNQGVGKEQFF.

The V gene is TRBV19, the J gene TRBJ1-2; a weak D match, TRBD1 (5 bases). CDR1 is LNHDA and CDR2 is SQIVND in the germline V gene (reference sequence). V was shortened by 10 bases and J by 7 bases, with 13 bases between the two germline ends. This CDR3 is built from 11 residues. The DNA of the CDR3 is TGTGCCACTTCACGACAGCTTGGCTACACCTTC. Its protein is CATSRQLGYTF.

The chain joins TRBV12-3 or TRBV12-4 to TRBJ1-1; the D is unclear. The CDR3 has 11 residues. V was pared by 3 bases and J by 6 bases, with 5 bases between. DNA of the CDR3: TGTGCCAGCAGTTTGAGGCCTGAAGCTTTCTTT. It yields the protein CASSLRPEAFF.

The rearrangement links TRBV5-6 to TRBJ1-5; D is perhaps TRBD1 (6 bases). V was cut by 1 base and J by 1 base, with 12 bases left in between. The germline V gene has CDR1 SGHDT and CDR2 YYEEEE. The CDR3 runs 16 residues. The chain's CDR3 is CASSLKGGLSNQPQHF. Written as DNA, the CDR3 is TGTGCCAGCAGCTTGAAGGGGGGGTTGAGCAATCAGCCCCAGCATTTT. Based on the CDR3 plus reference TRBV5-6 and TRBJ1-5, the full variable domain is DAGVTQSPTHLIKTRGQQVTLRCSPKSGHDTVSWYQQALGQGPQFIFQYYEEEERQRGNFPDRFSGHQFPNYSSELNVNALLLGDSALYLCASSLKGGLSNQPQHFGDGTRLSIL.

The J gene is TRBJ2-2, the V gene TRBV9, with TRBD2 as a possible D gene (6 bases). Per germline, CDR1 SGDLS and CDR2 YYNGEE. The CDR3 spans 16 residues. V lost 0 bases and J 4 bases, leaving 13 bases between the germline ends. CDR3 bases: TGTGCCAGCAGCGTAGCGGGCGGGGTCTCCACCGGGGAGCTGTTTTTT. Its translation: CASSVAGGVSTGELFF.

For the CDR3, the DNA is TGTGCCAGCAGGCCTCACAGGGGGCTCACTGAAGCTTTCTTT. Amino acids: CASRPHRGLTEAFF. The chain is built from TRBV28 and TRBJ1-1; 9 positions agree with TRBD1. The CDR3 loop spans 14 amino acids. After removal of 6 bases from V and 4 bases from J, the junction contained 6 bases not matched to a gene. Germline V gene sequence: CDR1 MDHEN, CDR2 SYDVKM.

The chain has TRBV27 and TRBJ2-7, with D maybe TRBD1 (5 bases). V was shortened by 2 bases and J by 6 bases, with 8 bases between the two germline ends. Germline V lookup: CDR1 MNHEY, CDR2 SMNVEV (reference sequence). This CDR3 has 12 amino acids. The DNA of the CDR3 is TGTGCCAGCAGTTTAACAGGCACCGAGCAGTACTTC. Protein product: CASSLTGTEQYF.

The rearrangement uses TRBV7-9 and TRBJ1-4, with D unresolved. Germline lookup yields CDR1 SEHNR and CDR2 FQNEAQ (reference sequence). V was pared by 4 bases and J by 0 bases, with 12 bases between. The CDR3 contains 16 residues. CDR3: CASSSGPRATNEKLFF. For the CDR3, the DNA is TGTGCCAGCAGCTCCGGACCTCGGGCAACTAATGAAAAACTGTTTTTT.

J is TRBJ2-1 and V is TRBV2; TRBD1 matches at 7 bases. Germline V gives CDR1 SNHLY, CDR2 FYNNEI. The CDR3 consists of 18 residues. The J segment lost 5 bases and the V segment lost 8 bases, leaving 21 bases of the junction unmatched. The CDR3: CASGLRSVSRQGDNEQFF. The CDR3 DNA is TGTGCCAGCGGTCTTCGGTCGGTTTCCCGACAGGGAGACAATGAGCAGTTCTTC. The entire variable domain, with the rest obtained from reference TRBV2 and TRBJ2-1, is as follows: EPEVTQTPSHQVTQMGQEVILRCVPISNHLYFYWYRQILGQKVEFLVSFYNNEISEKSEIFDDQFSVERPDGSNFTLKIRSTKLEDSAMYFCASGLRSVSRQGDNEQFFGPGTRLTVL.

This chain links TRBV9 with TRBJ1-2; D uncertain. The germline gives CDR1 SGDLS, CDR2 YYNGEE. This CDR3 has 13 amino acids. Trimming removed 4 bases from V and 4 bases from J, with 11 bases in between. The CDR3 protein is CASSRMESYGYTF. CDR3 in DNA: TGTGCCAGCAGCAGAATGGAGTCCTATGGCTACACCTTC.

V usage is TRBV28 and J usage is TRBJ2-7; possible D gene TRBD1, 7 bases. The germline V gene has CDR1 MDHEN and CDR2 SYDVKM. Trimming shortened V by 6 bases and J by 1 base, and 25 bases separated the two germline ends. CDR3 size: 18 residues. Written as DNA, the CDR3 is TGTGCCAGCAGCCCTTCGACAGGGACTTCGGGGGATTCCTACGAGCAGTACTTC. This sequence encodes CASSPSTGTSGDSYEQYF.

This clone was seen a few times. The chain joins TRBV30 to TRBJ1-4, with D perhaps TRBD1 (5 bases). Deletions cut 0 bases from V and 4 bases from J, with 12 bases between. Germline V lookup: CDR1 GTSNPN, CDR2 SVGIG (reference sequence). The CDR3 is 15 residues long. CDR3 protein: CAWSVFSGLNEKLFF. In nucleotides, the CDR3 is TGTGCCTGGAGTGTATTTTCGGGGCTTAATGAAAAACTGTTTTTT.

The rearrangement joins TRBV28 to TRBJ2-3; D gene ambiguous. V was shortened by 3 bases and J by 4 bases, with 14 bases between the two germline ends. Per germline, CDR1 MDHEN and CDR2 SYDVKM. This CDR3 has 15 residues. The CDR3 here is CASSLSWPGADTQYF. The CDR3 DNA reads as TGTGCCAGCAGTTTGAGTTGGCCAGGAGCAGATACGCAGTATTTT.

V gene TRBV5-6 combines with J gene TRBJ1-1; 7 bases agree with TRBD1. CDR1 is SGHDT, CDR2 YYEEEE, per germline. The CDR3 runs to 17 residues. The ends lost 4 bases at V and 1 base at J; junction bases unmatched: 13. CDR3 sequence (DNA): TGTGCCAGCAGCACTCGACAGGGTGCGGCCCGGAACACTGAAGCTTTCTTT. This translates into CASSTRQGAARNTEAFF.

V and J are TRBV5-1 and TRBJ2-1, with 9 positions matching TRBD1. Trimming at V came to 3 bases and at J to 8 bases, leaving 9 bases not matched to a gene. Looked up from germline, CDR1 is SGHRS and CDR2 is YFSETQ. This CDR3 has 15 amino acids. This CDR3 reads CASSWTGTGRDEQFF. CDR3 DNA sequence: TGCGCCAGCAGCTGGACCGGGACAGGGCGGGATGAGCAGTTCTTC.

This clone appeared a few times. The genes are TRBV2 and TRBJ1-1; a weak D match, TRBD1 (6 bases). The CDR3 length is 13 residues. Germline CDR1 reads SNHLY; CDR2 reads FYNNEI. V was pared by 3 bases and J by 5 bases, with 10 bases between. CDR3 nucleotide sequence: TGTGCCAGCAGTGAGGGGGGCAGGACTGAAGCTTTCTTT. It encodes CASSEGGRTEAFF.

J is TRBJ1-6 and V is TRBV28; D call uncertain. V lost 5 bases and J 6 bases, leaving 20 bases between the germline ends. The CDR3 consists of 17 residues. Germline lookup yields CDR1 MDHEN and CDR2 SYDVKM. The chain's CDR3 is CASSAYLGGVGNSPLHF. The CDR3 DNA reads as TGTGCCAGCAGTGCCTACCTCGGAGGAGTTGGTAATTCACCCCTCCACTTT.